This T cell receptor (beta chain) was sequenced in a study of Graves' ophthalmopathy and Graves' hyperthyroidism. Study findings and constraints: In predicting ophthalmopathy progression, the model reached over 55% sensitivity and 72% to 85% specificity.

The V gene lost 4 bases and the J gene lost 2 bases, with 15 bases spanning the gap. The CDR3 runs 14 residues. Germline V gene sequence: CDR1 DFQATT, CDR2 SNEGSKA (reference sequence). Diagnosis was based on clinical symptoms, serum thyroxine, TRAb, thyroid ultrasound and orbital computed tomography. Amplification from RNA transcripts yielded the TCR beta CDR3 regions. First-round RT-PCR relied on HTBI primers, and a second-round multiplex PCR came next. TCRdb ran MiXCR on the multiplex PCR reads and lists one entry per CDR3 protein. The repertoire holds over a million distinct CDR3 sequences, with about 38% as singletons. This clonotype occurred many times. Its antigen is unknown.

V gene TRBV20-1 combines with J gene TRBJ2-7; TRBD1 is a possible D gene (5 bases). This TCR was recovered from an adult man with Graves' hyperthyroidism. Sequenced input: peripheral blood or thyroid tissue (not recorded which). The CDR3 is CSATTTEIPYEQYF. DNA for the CDR3: TGCAGTGCTACCACGACAGAGATACCCTACGAGCAGTACTTC.